This TCR beta chain was recovered during a study of cytotoxic CD8 clonotypes in ibrutinib-treated CLL. Assay: immunoSEQ multiplex PCR; the TCRdb copy retains only in-frame clones and omits some. The repertoire holds about 40,000 clones, with 55% to 75% as singletons. The germline V and J ends were trimmed by 10 bases and 0 bases, with 28 bases remaining between them. Germline CDR1 MNHEY, CDR2 SMNVEV (reference sequence). The length of the CDR3 is 19 residues. The sample here was PBMCs, taken at disease progression, from a patient treated with ibrutinib. The sequence came from a human donor with chronic lymphocytic leukemia. This chain joins TRBV27 and TRBJ1-5; perhaps TRBD1 as D (6 bases). CDR3 coding DNA: TGTGCCACATGTGGGACAAGTAAAAAACTAGCTGATAGCAATCAGCCCCAGCATTTT. It specifies CATCGTSKKLADSNQPQHF.